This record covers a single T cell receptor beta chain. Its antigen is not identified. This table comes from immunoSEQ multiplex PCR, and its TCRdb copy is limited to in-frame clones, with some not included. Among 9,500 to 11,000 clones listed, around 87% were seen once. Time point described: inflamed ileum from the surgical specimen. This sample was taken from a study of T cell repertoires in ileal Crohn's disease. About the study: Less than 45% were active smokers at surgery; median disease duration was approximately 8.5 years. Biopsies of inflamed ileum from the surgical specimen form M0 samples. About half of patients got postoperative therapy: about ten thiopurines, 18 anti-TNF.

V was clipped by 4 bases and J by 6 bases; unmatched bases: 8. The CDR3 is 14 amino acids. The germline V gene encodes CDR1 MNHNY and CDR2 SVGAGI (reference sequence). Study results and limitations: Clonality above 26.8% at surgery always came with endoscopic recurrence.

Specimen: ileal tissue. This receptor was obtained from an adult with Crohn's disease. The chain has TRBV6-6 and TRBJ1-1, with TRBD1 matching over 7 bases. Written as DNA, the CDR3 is TGTGCCAGCAGTTCCTCCGGCAGGGGGGCTGAAGCTTTCTTT. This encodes CASSSSGRGAEAFF.